This is a list of T cell receptor beta chains from one sample in a study of type 1 regulatory T cells. TCRdb re-called the reads with MiXCR, one entry per CDR3 protein. The sample lists under 3,500 distinct CDR3 sequences; 8.3% were seen once. No antigen is known for these receptors. The sequenced sample was cultured T cells, either the whole culture or a sorted T cell fraction (not recorded which). Source of these receptors: a human donor in good health. CDR3s include the opening cysteine and the closing phenylalanine or tryptophan. Each record gives: V gene, clone size, CDR3 length, J gene, D gene, CDR3 DNA, CDR3 protein. The D gene is left open where the match is weak. Size is stated for part of the rows, as once, few or many counts, or as a class when the clone is expanded.

V gene: TRBV9; clone size: medium-sized; CDR3 length: 16; J gene: TRBJ2-4; D gene: NA; CDR3 DNA: TGTGCCAGCAGCGAACAGGGCGGCTTAGCCAAAAACATTCAGTACTTC; CDR3 protein: CASSEQGGLAKNIQYF
V gene: TRBV29-1; clone size: medium-sized; CDR3 length: 13; J gene: TRBJ2-7; D gene: TRBD2; CDR3 DNA: TGCAGCGTTGTTCCTAGCGGGAGTTACGAGCAGTACTTC; CDR3 protein: CSVVPSGSYEQYF
V gene: TRBV7-2; clone size: medium-sized; CDR3 length: 13; J gene: TRBJ1-2; D gene: NA; CDR3 DNA: TGTGCCAGCAGCCAGGACAATAACTATGGCTACACCTTC; CDR3 protein: CASSQDNNYGYTF
V gene: TRBV29-1; clone size: large; CDR3 length: 13; J gene: TRBJ1-2; D gene: TRBD1; CDR3 DNA: TGCAGCGTGGCCGGGACAGGGGATAATGGCTACACCTTC; CDR3 protein: CSVAGTGDNGYTF
V gene: TRBV10-1; clone size: medium-sized; CDR3 length: 15; J gene: TRBJ2-3; D gene: NA; CDR3 DNA: TGCGCCAGCAGTGAGACGAGGCTTAGCACAGATACGCAGTATTTT; CDR3 protein: CASSETRLSTDTQYF
V gene: TRBV20-1; clone size: medium-sized; CDR3 length: 16; J gene: TRBJ2-7; D gene: NA; CDR3 DNA: TGCAGTGCTAGAGATAGTTGGACAGCGATACCTACGGAGCAGTACTTC; CDR3 protein: CSARDSWTAIPTEQYF
V gene: TRBV28; clone size: medium-sized; CDR3 length: 12; J gene: TRBJ2-3; D gene: NA; CDR3 DNA: TGTGCCAGCAGTTTAAATCCGGGTACGCAGTATTTT; CDR3 protein: CASSLNPGTQYF
V gene: TRBV5-1; clone size: medium-sized; CDR3 length: 16; J gene: TRBJ2-5; D gene: TRBD1; CDR3 DNA: TGCGCCAGCAGCCTATACGGACAGGGAGAGTCAGAGACCCAGTACTTC; CDR3 protein: CASSLYGQGESETQYF
V gene: TRBV7-2; clone size: large; CDR3 length: 12; J gene: TRBJ2-7; D gene: NA; CDR3 DNA: TGTGCCAGCAGCTTAGTGGGTTACGAGCAGTACTTC; CDR3 protein: CASSLVGYEQYF
V gene: TRBV20-1; clone size: medium-sized; CDR3 length: 15; J gene: TRBJ2-3; D gene: TRBD2; CDR3 DNA: TGCAGTGCTAATCCGACTAGCGGGTCCACAGATACGCAGTATTTT; CDR3 protein: CSANPTSGSTDTQYF
V gene: TRBV20-1; clone size: medium-sized; CDR3 length: 13; J gene: TRBJ2-5; D gene: NA; CDR3 DNA: TGCAGTGCTAGGGGGGGGCTTTTGGAGACCCAGTACTTC; CDR3 protein: CSARGGLLETQYF
V gene: TRBV7-2; clone size: medium-sized; CDR3 length: 16; J gene: TRBJ1-4; D gene: NA; CDR3 DNA: TGTGCCAGCAGCTTATTACTGGCTGCAACTAATGAAAAACTGTTTTTT; CDR3 protein: CASSLLLAATNEKLFF
V gene: TRBV7-2; clone size: medium-sized; CDR3 length: 17; J gene: TRBJ2-1; D gene: NA; CDR3 DNA: TGTGCCAGCAGCTTATCCCCAATTAGGGGGTCCTACAATGAGCAGTTCTTC; CDR3 protein: CASSLSPIRGSYNEQFF
V gene: TRBV20-1; clone size: medium-sized; CDR3 length: 16; J gene: TRBJ1-5; D gene: TRBD1; CDR3 DNA: TGCAGGGGACCGGGACAGGGGACCCCTAGCAATCAGCCCCAGCATTTT; CDR3 protein: CRGPGQGTPSNQPQHF
V gene: TRBV7-9; clone size: medium-sized; CDR3 length: 13; J gene: TRBJ2-3; D gene: NA; CDR3 DNA: TGTGCCAGCAGCTTTGGACGAACAGATACGCAGTATTTT; CDR3 protein: CASSFGRTDTQYF
V gene: TRBV3-1; clone size: medium-sized; CDR3 length: 15; J gene: TRBJ1-1; D gene: NA; CDR3 DNA: TGTGCCAGCAGCCACGGTAATGGACGGGGAACTGAAGCTTTCTTT; CDR3 protein: CASSHGNGRGTEAFF
V gene: TRBV10-3; clone size: medium-sized; CDR3 length: 17; J gene: TRBJ2-1; D gene: NA; CDR3 DNA: TGTGCCATCAGTGATAGGAGGGGAGACAGAACCTACAATGAGCAGTTCTTC; CDR3 protein: CAISDRRGDRTYNEQFF
V gene: TRBV7-2; clone size: medium-sized; CDR3 length: 13; J gene: TRBJ1-1; D gene: NA; CDR3 DNA: TGTGCCAGCAGAGCGGGGCTGAACACTGAAGCTTTCTTT; CDR3 protein: CASRAGLNTEAFF
V gene: TRBV7-8; clone size: medium-sized; CDR3 length: 18; J gene: TRBJ2-3; D gene: TRBD2; CDR3 DNA: TGTGCCAGCAGCCCCCAACAGGGATTAGCGGGAGGGGCGTCGGCGCAGTATTTT; CDR3 protein: CASSPQQGLAGGASAQYF
V gene: TRBV20-1; clone size: large; CDR3 length: 15; J gene: TRBJ2-1; D gene: NA; CDR3 DNA: TGCAGTGCCCCGGAAGCGGCCAGCTCCTACAATGAGCAGTTCTTC; CDR3 protein: CSAPEAASSYNEQFF
V gene: TRBV24-1; clone size: medium-sized; CDR3 length: 14; J gene: TRBJ1-2; D gene: NA; CDR3 DNA: TGTGCCACCAGTGACTCGCAGGGCCCCCGAGGCTACACCTTC; CDR3 protein: CATSDSQGPRGYTF
V gene: TRBV29-1; clone size: medium-sized; CDR3 length: 13; J gene: TRBJ1-5; D gene: TRBD1; CDR3 DNA: TGCAGCGTTGGCGGACAGGGGGGGCAGCCCCAGCATTTT; CDR3 protein: CSVGGQGGQPQHF
V gene: TRBV11-2; clone size: medium-sized; CDR3 length: 14; J gene: TRBJ2-2; D gene: NA; CDR3 DNA: TGTGCCAGCAGCCTTAGAGCGAACACCGGGGAGCTGTTTTTT; CDR3 protein: CASSLRANTGELFF
V gene: TRBV5-6; clone size: medium-sized; CDR3 length: 15; J gene: TRBJ1-4; D gene: NA; CDR3 DNA: TGTGCCAGCACCCTTTATGGTGAACTCGTGGAAAAACTGTTTTTT; CDR3 protein: CASTLYGELVEKLFF
V gene: TRBV7-6; clone size: NA; CDR3 length: 14; J gene: TRBJ2-7; D gene: TRBD1; CDR3 DNA: TGTGCCAGCAGCCGAGACAGGGTTCGCTACGAACAGTGCTTC; CDR3 protein: CASSRDRVRYEQCF